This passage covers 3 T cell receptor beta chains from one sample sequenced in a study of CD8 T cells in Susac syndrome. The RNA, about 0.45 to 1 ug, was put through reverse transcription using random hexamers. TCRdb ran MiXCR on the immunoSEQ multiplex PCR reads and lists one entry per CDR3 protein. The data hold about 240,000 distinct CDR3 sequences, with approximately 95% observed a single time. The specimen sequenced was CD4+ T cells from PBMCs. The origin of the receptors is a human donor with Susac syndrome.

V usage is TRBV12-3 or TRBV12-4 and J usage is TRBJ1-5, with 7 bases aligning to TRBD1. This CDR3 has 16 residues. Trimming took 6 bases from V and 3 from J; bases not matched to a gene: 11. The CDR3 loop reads CASRLFTGDDNQPQHF. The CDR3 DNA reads TGTGCCAGCAGGTTGTTTACAGGGGATGACAATCAGCCCCAGCATTTT.

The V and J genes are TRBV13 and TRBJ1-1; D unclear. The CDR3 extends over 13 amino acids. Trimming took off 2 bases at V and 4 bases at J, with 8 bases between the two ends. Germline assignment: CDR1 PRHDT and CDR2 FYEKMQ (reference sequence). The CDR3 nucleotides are TGTGCCAGCAGCTTATTGGGTACCACTGAAGCTTTCTTT. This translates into CASSLLGTTEAFF. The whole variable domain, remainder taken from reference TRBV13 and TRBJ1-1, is AAGVIQSPRHLIKEKRETATLKCYPIPRHDTVYWYQQGPGQDPQFLISFYEKMQSDKGSIPDRFSAQQFSDYHSELNMSSLELGDSALYFCASSLLGTTEAFFGQGTRLTVV.

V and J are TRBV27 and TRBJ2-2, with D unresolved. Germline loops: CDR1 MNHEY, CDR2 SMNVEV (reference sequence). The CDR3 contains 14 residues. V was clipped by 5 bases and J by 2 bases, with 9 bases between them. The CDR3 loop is CASSTRLNTGELFF. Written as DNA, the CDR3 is TGTGCCAGCAGTACGAGACTCAACACCGGGGAGCTGTTTTTT.